The 13 T cell receptor beta chains reported below all come from one sample, sequenced in a study of cytomegalovirus exposure and HLA in healthy donors. Primers: 60 Vbeta forward and 13 Jbeta reverse. This table comes from immunoSEQ multiplex PCR, and its TCRdb copy is limited to in-frame clones, with some not included. The sample gives about 150,000 clones, roughly 88% of which show up once; more than 1% is in the top ten. The sequencing input was PBMCs. Source of these receptors: a boy aged 2 to 10 in good health and CMV-seronegative.

This chain joins TRBV9 and TRBJ2-3; TRBD1 matches at 10 bases. CDR1 is SGDLS and CDR2 is YYNGEE in the germline V gene. This CDR3 comprises 16 residues. Trimming took 0 bases from V and 1 from J; bases not matched to a gene: 2. This CDR3 reads CASSVGGTGGTDTQYF. As DNA, the CDR3 is TGTGCCAGCAGCGTAGGGGGGACAGGGGGCACAGATACGCAGTATTTT.

CDR3 bases: TGTGCCAGCAGAACAGGGACGGGCTGGTCCCAAGAGACCCAGTACTTC. Its translation is CASRTGTGWSQETQYF. This sequence joins TRBV6-6 and TRBJ2-5; a weak D match, TRBD1 (6 bases). CDR3 size: 16 residues. Germline V gene sequence: CDR1 MNHNY, CDR2 SVGAGI (reference sequence). The ends were cut back, 6 bases at V and 1 base at J, with 18 bases in the middle.

This clone showed up just a few times. The CDR3, as DNA: TGTGCCACCAGCAGGGACAGGGCGTGGGAGACCCAGTACTTC. Encoded protein: CATSRDRAWETQYF. The chain uses TRBV15 and TRBJ2-5; 8 bases align to TRBD1. In germline, CDR1 is LNHNV, CDR2 YYDKDF (reference sequence). Germline trimming cut 3 bases from V and 5 bases from J; bases unmatched to any gene: 5. There are 14 residues in the CDR3.

V is TRBV5-1 and J is TRBJ2-2; 12 nucleotides match TRBD1. From germline, CDR1 is SGHRS and CDR2 YFSETQ. J lost 6 bases, V lost 4 bases, and 10 bases had no gene match. The CDR3 runs 17 residues. CDR3 nucleotide sequence: TGCGCCAGCAGCCCTAACCGGGACAGGGGGCGACCCGGGGAGCTGTTTTTT. Residues: CASSPNRDRGRPGELFF.

This chain connects TRBV13 to TRBJ2-1; D unclear. The CDR3 has 15 residues. V was shortened by 4 bases and J by 1 base, with 11 bases between the two germline ends. Per germline, CDR1 PRHDT and CDR2 FYEKMQ (reference sequence). As DNA, the CDR3 is TGTGCCAGCAGCTCGAGCTTTCCTTCCTACAATGAGCAGTTCTTC. It is translated as CASSSSFPSYNEQFF.

The chain links TRBV6-5 to TRBJ1-1; D not certain. This CDR3 region has 14 residues. CDR1 and CDR2 from the germline V gene are MNHEY and SVGAGI. Trimming took off 2 bases at V and 2 bases at J, with 9 bases between the two ends. This chain's CDR3 is CASSYGGKNTEAFF. DNA for the CDR3: TGTGCCAGCAGTTACGGCGGAAAAAACACTGAAGCTTTCTTT.

This chain links TRBV9 with TRBJ1-6, with a tentative D call TRBD1 (5 bases). CDR1 is SGDLS, CDR2 YYNGEE, per germline. V dropped 5 bases and J dropped 6 bases, with 9 bases sitting between them. The CDR3 runs 13 residues. CDR3 loop: CASRTDANSPLHF. CDR3 DNA: TGTGCCAGCAGGACAGACGCTAATTCACCCCTCCACTTT.

The chain carries TRBV5-1 and TRBJ2-1; 7 nucleotides agree with TRBD2. The V gene's germline CDR1 is SGHRS and CDR2 YFSETQ. This CDR3 has 13 residues. With 4 bases clipped from V and 7 bases from J, the junction kept 5 bases outside the gene matches. The CDR3 spells CASSPGLENEQFF. The CDR3 DNA reads TGCGCCAGCAGCCCCGGACTAGAGAATGAGCAGTTCTTC. The full variable domain, its missing parts supplied by reference TRBV5-1 and TRBJ2-1, is KAGVTQTPRYLIKTRGQQVTLSCSPISGHRSVSWYQQTPGQGLQFLFEYFSETQRNKGNFPGRFSGRQFSNSRSEMNVSTLELGDSALYLCASSPGLENEQFFGPGTRLTVL.

The chain has TRBV6-1 and TRBJ2-7; no clear D gene. The CDR3 is 14 amino acids. Germline-derived CDR1 and CDR2 are MNHNS and SASEGT. V was clipped by 2 bases and J by 3 bases, with 11 bases between them. The CDR3 loop reads CASSEISHLYEQYF. CDR3 bases: TGTGCCAGCAGTGAAATTAGCCACCTCTACGAGCAGTACTTC.

The rearrangement uses TRBV7-2 and TRBJ2-7; a weak D match, TRBD2 (6 bases). This CDR3 comprises 16 residues. Trimming took 2 bases from V and 3 from J, leaving 17 bases between them. The germline V gene has CDR1 SGHTA and CDR2 FQGNSA. The CDR3 loop reads CASSLKVGGDNYEQYF. In nucleotides, the CDR3 is TGTGCCAGCAGCTTAAAAGTGGGAGGCGATAACTACGAGCAGTACTTC. Filled out from reference TRBV7-2 and TRBJ2-7, the complete variable domain reads GAGVSQSPSNKVTEKGKDVELRCDPISGHTALYWYRQSLGQGLEFLIYFQGNSAPDKSGLPSDRFSAERTGGSVSTLTIQRTQQEDSAVYLCASSLKVGGDNYEQYFGPGTRLTVT.

The chain has TRBV6-5 and TRBJ2-3; 7 positions match TRBD1. Trimming cost V 5 bases and J 3 bases; bases outside gene matches: 8. The CDR3 consists of 15 residues. Germline CDR1 and CDR2: MNHEY and SVGAGI. CDR3 region: CASSHQGVPTDTQYF. In nucleotides, the CDR3 is TGTGCCAGCAGTCACCAGGGGGTTCCTACAGATACGCAGTATTTT.

In this sample, this clone turned up once. The chain uses TRBV11-2 and TRBJ2-4; D unresolved. This CDR3 is built from 14 residues. Germline V gene sequence: CDR1 SGHAT, CDR2 FQNNGV. The ends were cut back, 8 bases at V and 0 bases at J, with 11 bases in the middle. CDR3 region: CASAASLAKNIQYF. Written as DNA, the CDR3 is TGTGCCAGCGCTGCAAGCCTAGCCAAAAACATTCAGTACTTC.

Concerning this clone itself: This specimen includes other DNA sequences encoding the same CDR3. The chain joins TRBV18 to TRBJ1-1; no reliable D call. Germline CDR1 is KGHSH and CDR2 is LQKENI. Trimming shortened V by 2 bases and J by 1 base, and 5 bases separated the two germline ends. CDR3 length equals 13 residues. CDR3 protein: CASSPSQNTEAFF. The CDR3 DNA reads as TGTGCCAGCTCACCAAGCCAGAACACTGAAGCTTTCTTT. Full variable domain (missing parts from reference TRBV18 and TRBJ1-1): NAGVMQNPRHLVRRRGQEARLRCSPMKGHSHVYWYRQLPEEGLKFMVYLQKENIIDESGMPKERFSAEFPKEGPSILRIQQVVRGDSAAYFCASSPSQNTEAFFGQGTRLTVV.